Below, 5 T cell receptor beta chains from the same sample are listed, as sequenced in a study of cytomegalovirus exposure and HLA in healthy donors. The PCR had 60 Vbeta and 13 Jbeta primers. TCRdb's copy holds only in-frame clones and misses some; the assay was immunoSEQ multiplex PCR. The sample includes roughly 180,000 clones, more than 80% of them seen just once. Input material: PBMCs. These receptors were obtained from a male donor in good health and CMV-seronegative.

The chain carries TRBV9 and TRBJ1-6, with unresolved D. Germline assignment: CDR1 SGDLS and CDR2 YYNGEE. This CDR3 spans 15 amino acids. The V gene lost 0 bases and the J gene lost 9 bases, with 13 bases spanning the gap. The CDR3 sequence: CASSVEEGSGSPLHF. The CDR3 DNA is TGTGCCAGCAGCGTAGAGGAGGGATCAGGTTCACCCCTCCACTTT.

CDR3 residues: CASSLEDRGTDTQYF. CDR3 nucleotides: TGCGCCAGCAGCTTGGAGGACAGGGGGACAGATACGCAGTATTTT. The V and J genes are TRBV5-1 and TRBJ2-3; 10 nucleotides line up with TRBD1. The V gene end was trimmed by 0 bases and the J gene end by 3 bases; junction bases not matched to a gene: 1. This CDR3 is 15 amino acids long. Germline V gene sequence: CDR1 SGHRS, CDR2 YFSETQ.

The genes are TRBV9 and TRBJ2-2, with D perhaps matching TRBD2 (6 bases). Trimming shortened V by 0 bases and J by 7 bases, and 16 bases separated the two germline ends. This CDR3 region has 16 residues. Looked up from germline, CDR1 is SGDLS and CDR2 is YYNGEE. In DNA form, the CDR3 reads TGTGCCAGCAGCGTAGAGGCAGACCTGGGAGGCGGGGAGCTGTTTTTT. Residues: CASSVEADLGGGELFF.

This rearrangement joins TRBV18 to TRBJ1-5; unclear D gene. Germline CDR1 KGHSH, CDR2 LQKENI. V lost 3 bases and J lost 5, with 8 bases in between. The CDR3 has 13 residues. CDR3 DNA sequence: TGTGCCAGCTCACCTGAACGGGATCAGCCCCAGCATTTT. Protein sequence: CASSPERDQPQHF.

In DNA, the CDR3 is TGTGCCAGCAGTTTGGACTTGAACTACGAGCAGTACTTC. This codes for CASSLDLNYEQYF. The rearrangement uses TRBV28 and TRBJ2-7; possibly TRBD2 for D (5 bases). Germline V gene sequence: CDR1 MDHEN, CDR2 SYDVKM. The length of the CDR3 is 13 residues. V lost 3 bases and J lost 3, with 9 bases in between. The whole variable domain, filled in from reference TRBV28 and TRBJ2-7, reads DVKVTQSSRYLVKRTGEKVFLECVQDMDHENMFWYRQDPGLGLRLIYFSYDVKMKEKGDIPEGYSVSREKKERFSLILESASTNQTSMYLCASSLDLNYEQYFGPGTRLTVT.